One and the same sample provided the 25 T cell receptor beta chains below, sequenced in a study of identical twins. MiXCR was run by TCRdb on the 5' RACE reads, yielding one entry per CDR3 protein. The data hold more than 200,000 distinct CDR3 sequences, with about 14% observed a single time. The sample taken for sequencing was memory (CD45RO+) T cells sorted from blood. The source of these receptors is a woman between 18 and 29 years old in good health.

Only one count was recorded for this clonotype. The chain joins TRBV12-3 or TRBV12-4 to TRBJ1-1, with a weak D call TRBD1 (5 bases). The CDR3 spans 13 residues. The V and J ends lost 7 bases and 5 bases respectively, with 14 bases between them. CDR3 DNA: TGTGCCAGCAAGGGCGGGAGGGGAACTGAAGCTTTCTTT. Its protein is CASKGGRGTEAFF.

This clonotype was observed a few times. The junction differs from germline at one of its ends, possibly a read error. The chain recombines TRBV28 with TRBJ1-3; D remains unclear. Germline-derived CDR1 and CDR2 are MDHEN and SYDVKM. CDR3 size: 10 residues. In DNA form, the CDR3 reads TGTGCCAGCACTGGAAACACCATATGTTTT. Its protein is CASTGNTICF. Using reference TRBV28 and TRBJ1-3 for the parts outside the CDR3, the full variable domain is DVKVTQSSRYLVKRTGEKVFLECVQDMDHENMFWYRQDPGLGLRLIYFSYDVKMKEKGDIPEGYSVSREKKERFSLILESASTNQTSMYLCASTGNTICFGEGSWLTVV.

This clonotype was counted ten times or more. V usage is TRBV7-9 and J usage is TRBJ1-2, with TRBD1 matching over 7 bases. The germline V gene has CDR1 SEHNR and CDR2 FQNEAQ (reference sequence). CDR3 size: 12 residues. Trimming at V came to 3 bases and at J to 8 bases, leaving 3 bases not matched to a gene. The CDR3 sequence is CASSFDREGYTF. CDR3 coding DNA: TGTGCCAGCAGCTTCGACAGGGAGGGCTACACCTTC.

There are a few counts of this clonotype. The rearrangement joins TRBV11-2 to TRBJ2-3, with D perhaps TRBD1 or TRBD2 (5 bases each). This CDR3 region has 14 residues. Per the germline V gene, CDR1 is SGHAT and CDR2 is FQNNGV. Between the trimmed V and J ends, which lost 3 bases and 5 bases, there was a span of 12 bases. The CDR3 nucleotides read TGTGCCAGCAGCTTTTGGGACGAACGAGATACGCAGTATTTT. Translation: CASSFWDERDTQYF.

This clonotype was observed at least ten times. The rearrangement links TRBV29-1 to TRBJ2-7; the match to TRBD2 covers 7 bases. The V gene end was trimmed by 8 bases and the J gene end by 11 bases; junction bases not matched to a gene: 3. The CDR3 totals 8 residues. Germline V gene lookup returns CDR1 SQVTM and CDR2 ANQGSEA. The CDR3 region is CSSGEEYF. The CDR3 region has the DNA TGCAGCAGCGGGGAAGAGTACTTC.

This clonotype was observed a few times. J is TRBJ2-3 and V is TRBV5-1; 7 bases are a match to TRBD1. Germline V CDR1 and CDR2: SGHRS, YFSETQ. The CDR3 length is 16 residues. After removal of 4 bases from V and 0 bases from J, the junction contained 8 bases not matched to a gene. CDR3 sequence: CASSIYGTVSTDTQYF. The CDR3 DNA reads TGCGCCAGCAGCATATACGGGACAGTTAGCACAGATACGCAGTATTTT.

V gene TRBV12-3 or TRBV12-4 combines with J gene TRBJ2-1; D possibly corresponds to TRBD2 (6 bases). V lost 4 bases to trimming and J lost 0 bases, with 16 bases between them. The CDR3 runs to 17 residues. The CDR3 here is CASSSFLLAGSYNEQFF. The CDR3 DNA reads TGTGCCAGCAGTTCGTTCCTACTAGCCGGCTCCTACAATGAGCAGTTCTTC.

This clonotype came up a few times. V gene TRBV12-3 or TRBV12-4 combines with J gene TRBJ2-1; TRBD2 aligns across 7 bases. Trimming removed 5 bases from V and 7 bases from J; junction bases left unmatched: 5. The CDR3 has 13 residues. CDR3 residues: CASSPGTTNEQFF. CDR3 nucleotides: TGTGCCAGCAGTCCAGGGACTACAAATGAGCAGTTCTTC.

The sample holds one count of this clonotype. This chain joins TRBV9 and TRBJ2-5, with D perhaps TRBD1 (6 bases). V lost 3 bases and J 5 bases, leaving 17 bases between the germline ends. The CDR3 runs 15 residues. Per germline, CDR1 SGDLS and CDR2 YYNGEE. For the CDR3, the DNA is TGTGCCAGCAGCGGAGCTGGGGGCCTCCGGGAGACCCAGTACTTC. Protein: CASSGAGGLRETQYF.

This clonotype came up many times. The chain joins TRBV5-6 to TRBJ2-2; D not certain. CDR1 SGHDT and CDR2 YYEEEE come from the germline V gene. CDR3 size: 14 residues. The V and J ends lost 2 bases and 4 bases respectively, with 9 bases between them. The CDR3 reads CASSFGRLTGELFF. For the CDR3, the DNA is TGTGCCAGCAGCTTCGGCAGACTCACCGGGGAGCTGTTTTTT.

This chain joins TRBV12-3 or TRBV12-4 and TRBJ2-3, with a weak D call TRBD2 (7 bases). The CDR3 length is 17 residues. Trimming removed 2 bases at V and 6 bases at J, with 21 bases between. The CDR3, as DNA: TGTGCCAGCAGTTTAAGCCCCATGGGGGGGCGAAGTGATACGCAGTATTTT. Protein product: CASSLSPMGGRSDTQYF.

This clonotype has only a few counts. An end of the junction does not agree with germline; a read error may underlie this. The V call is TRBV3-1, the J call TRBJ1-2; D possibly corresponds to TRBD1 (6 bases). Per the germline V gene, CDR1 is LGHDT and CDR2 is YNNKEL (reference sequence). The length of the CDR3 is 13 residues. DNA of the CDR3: TGTGCCAGCAGCTTAAGGGGGGAAGGTCAGGTCTGCTTC. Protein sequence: CASSLRGEGQVCF.

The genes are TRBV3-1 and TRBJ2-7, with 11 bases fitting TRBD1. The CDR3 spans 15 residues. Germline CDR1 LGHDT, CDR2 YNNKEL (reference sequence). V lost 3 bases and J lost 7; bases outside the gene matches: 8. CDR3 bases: TGTGCCAGCAGCCATCGGACAGGGGGCGCCGAAGAGCAGTACTTC. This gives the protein CASSHRTGGAEEQYF.

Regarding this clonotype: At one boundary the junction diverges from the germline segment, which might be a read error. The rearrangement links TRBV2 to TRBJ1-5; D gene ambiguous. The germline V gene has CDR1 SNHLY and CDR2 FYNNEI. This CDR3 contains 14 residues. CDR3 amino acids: CASSALDRDQPQQF. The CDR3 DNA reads TGTGCCAGCAGTGCTTTGGACCGAGATCAGCCCCAGCAATTT.

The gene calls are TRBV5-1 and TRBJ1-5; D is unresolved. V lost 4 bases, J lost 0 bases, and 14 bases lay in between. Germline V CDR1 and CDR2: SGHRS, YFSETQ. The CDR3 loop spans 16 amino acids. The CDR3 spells CASSRSGVNSNQPQHF. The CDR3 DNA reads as TGCGCCAGCAGCCGTTCCGGGGTCAATAGCAATCAGCCCCAGCATTTT.

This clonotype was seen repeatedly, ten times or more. CDR3 bases: TGTGCCAGCAGCCTCGGACAGACCTATAATTCACCCCTCCACTTT. Its protein product is CASSLGQTYNSPLHF. The chain couples TRBV7-2 to TRBJ1-6, with D perhaps matching TRBD1 (6 bases). V was clipped by 5 bases and J by 2 bases, with 10 bases between them. The germline gives CDR1 SGHTA, CDR2 FQGNSA. This CDR3 spans 15 amino acids.

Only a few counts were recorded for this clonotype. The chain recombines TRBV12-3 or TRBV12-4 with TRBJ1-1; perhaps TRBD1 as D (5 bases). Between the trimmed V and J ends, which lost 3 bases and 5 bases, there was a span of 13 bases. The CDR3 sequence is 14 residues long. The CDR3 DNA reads TGTGCCAGCAGTTTTCACCAGGGAGGTACTGAAGCTTTCTTT. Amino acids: CASSFHQGGTEAFF.

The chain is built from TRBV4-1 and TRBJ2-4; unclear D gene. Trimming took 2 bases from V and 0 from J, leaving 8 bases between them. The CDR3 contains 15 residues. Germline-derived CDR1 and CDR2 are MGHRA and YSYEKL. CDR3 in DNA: TGCGCCAGCAGCCAACTTCCAGTAGCCAAAAACATTCAGTACTTC. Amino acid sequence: CASSQLPVAKNIQYF.

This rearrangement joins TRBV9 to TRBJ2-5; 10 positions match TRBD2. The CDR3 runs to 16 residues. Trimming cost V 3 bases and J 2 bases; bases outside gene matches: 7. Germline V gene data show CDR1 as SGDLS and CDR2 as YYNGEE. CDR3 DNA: TGTGCCAGCAGCGCGAGGGAGCGGGGGGGACAAGAGACCCAGTACTTC. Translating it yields CASSARERGGQETQYF.

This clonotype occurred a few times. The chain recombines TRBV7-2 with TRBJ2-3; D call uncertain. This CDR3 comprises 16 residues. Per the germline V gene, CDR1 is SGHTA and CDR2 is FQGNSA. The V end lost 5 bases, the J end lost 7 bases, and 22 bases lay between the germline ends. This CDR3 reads CASSLLSPGPTNTQYF. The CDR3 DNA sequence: TGTGCCAGCAGCCTTCTTTCTCCGGGCCCGACCAATACGCAGTATTTT.

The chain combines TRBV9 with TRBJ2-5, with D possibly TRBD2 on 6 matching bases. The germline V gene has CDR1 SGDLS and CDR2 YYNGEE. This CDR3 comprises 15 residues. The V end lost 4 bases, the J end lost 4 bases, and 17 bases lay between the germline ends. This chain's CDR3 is CASSSGLQAPETQYF. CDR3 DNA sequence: TGTGCCAGCAGCTCGGGACTCCAGGCCCCAGAGACCCAGTACTTC.

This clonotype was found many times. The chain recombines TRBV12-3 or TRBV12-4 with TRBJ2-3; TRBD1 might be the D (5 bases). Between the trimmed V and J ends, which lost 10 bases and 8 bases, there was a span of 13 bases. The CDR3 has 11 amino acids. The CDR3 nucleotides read TGTGCCACTCGAAGGGGTATTACGCAGTATTTT. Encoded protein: CATRRGITQYF.

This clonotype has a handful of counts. The CDR3 coding sequence is TGTGCCAGCAGTGAAACAGGGGAAGGTGGTGAAAAACTGTTTTTT. Its translation: CASSETGEGGEKLFF. This chain uses TRBV6-4 with TRBJ1-4, with TRBD1 identical over 7 bases. The CDR3 covers 15 residues. J was trimmed by 7 bases and V by 3 bases; bases with no gene match: 8. The germline gives CDR1 MRHNA, CDR2 SNTAGT.

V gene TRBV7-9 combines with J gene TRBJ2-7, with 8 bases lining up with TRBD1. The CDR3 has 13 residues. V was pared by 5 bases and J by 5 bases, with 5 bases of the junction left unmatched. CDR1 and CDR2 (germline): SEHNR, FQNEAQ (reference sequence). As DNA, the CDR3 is TGTGCCAGCAGCCTCGGGACAGGCCACGAGCAGTACTTC. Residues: CASSLGTGHEQYF.

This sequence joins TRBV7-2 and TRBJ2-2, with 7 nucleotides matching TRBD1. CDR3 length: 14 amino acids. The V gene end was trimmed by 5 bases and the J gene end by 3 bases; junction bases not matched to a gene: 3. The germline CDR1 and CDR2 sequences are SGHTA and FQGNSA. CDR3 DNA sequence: TGTGCCAGCAGCCCAGGGACAGACACCGGGGAGCTGTTTTTT. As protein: CASSPGTDTGELFF.